This record covers a single TCR beta chain. These data belong to a study of OX40 agonist ivuxolimab in advanced cancers. Only in-frame clones appear in the TCRdb table, and some are missing; sequencing was by immunoSEQ multiplex PCR. The table records approximately 130,000 clones, about nine tenths of them present only once. Trimming left V 5 bases short and J 3 bases short, with 8 bases between. Germline CDR1 is SEHNR and CDR2 is FQNEAQ (reference sequence). The CDR3 sequence is 12 residues long. The receptor was derived from an adult with an advanced solid tumor such as melanoma, head and neck, liver or kidney cancer. The V and J genes are TRBV7-9 and TRBJ2-7; no definite D call. Sequences were derived from CD4+ or CD8+ T cells sorted from blood, sampled in a trial of the OX40 agonist ivuxolimab. DNA of the CDR3: TGTGCCAGCAGCCGGGTCGTCTACGAGCAGTACTTC. Its protein is CASSRVVYEQYF. Based on the CDR3 plus reference TRBV7-9 and TRBJ2-7, the full variable domain is DTGVSQNPRHKITKRGQNVTFRCDPISEHNRLYWYRQTLGQGPEFLTYFQNEAQLEKSRLLSDRFSAERPKGSFSTLEIQRTEQGDSAMYLCASSRVVYEQYFGPGTRLTVT.